A selection of T cell receptor beta chains follows, all from one sample in a study of cytomegalovirus exposure and HLA in healthy donors. The data were produced by immunoSEQ multiplex PCR, yet TCRdb's version contains in-frame clones alone and is incomplete. The table shows 65,000 to 70,000 clones, with roughly nine tenths occurring only once. Sequencing was performed on PBMCs. Receptors were obtained from a woman in her thirties in good health and CMV-seropositive. Both conserved end residues are part of each CDR3. The order of the fields is clone size, J gene, V gene, CDR3 protein. For some rows the clone size is stated as once, few or many, or as a class when expanded; others skip it.

abundance: -
j_gene: TRBJ2-6
v_gene: TRBV28
CDR3aa: CASSSPPGTGGPRSGANVLTF

abundance: -
j_gene: TRBJ2-2
v_gene: TRBV27
CDR3aa: CASSFGSNTGELFF

abundance: -
j_gene: TRBJ2-4
v_gene: TRBV11-2
CDR3aa: CASSSRGLDKNIQYF

abundance: -
j_gene: TRBJ2-7
v_gene: TRBV5-1
CDR3aa: CASSLVGANSYEQYF

abundance: -
j_gene: TRBJ1-1
v_gene: TRBV14
CDR3aa: CASSLGRGLNTEAFF

abundance: -
j_gene: TRBJ2-5
v_gene: TRBV9
CDR3aa: CASSVFGQGQETQYF

abundance: -
j_gene: TRBJ2-3
v_gene: TRBV5-1
CDR3aa: CASSPQGDTQYF

abundance: -
j_gene: TRBJ2-2
v_gene: TRBV25-1
CDR3aa: CASSESRDRGTGELFF

abundance: few
j_gene: TRBJ2-1
v_gene: TRBV5-1
CDR3aa: CASSLGLAGDEQFF

abundance: -
j_gene: TRBJ2-1
v_gene: TRBV5-4
CDR3aa: CASRPPGTSAYNEQFF

abundance: -
j_gene: TRBJ2-7
v_gene: TRBV4-1
CDR3aa: CASSRGTSGSEQYF

abundance: -
j_gene: TRBJ1-4
v_gene: TRBV27
CDR3aa: CASSPLAGRDEKLFF

abundance: -
j_gene: TRBJ2-2
v_gene: TRBV11-3
CDR3aa: CASSSILPSGRGTGELFF

abundance: -
j_gene: TRBJ2-3
v_gene: TRBV19
CDR3aa: CASSIAWTSGTNLDTQYF

abundance: -
j_gene: TRBJ2-1
v_gene: TRBV7-8
CDR3aa: CASSAGAGGPPYNEQFF

abundance: few
j_gene: TRBJ1-1
v_gene: TRBV11-1
CDR3aa: CASSDPTGGKAFF

abundance: -
j_gene: TRBJ2-1
v_gene: TRBV11-2
CDR3aa: CASSPFIAGPNEQFF

abundance: -
j_gene: TRBJ2-7
v_gene: TRBV18
CDR3aa: CASSPGTDYEQYF

abundance: -
j_gene: TRBJ2-1
v_gene: TRBV28
CDR3aa: CASEVTGTVGYNEQFF

abundance: -
j_gene: TRBJ2-7
v_gene: TRBV27
CDR3aa: CASSLSRDRGQYF

abundance: -
j_gene: TRBJ1-6
v_gene: TRBV30
CDR3aa: CAWSVYGFGSPLHF

abundance: -
j_gene: TRBJ1-1
v_gene: TRBV19
CDR3aa: CASSPLGQANTEAFF

abundance: -
j_gene: TRBJ1-5
v_gene: TRBV28
CDR3aa: CASSFGGTYSNQPQHF

abundance: -
j_gene: TRBJ1-1
v_gene: TRBV7-9
CDR3aa: CASSFGPEAFF